This T cell receptor beta chain is from a study of cytomegalovirus exposure and HLA in healthy donors. Study-level background: T cells numbering approximately 170 million yielded 117 million unique TCR beta sequences in an earlier analysis. Study-level results: Presence/absence analyses treated sequencing depth as roughly uniform across donors. The authors reported that TCR beta sequences could predict HLA-A and HLA-B alleles. These predictions were accurate for most subjects in the first cohort.

Each of the donors was a healthy bone marrow donor. PCR amplification relied on 60 Vbeta primers (plus 13 Jbeta primers). Produced via immunoSEQ multiplex PCR; TCRdb's table is partial and in-frame only. The sample shows roughly 130,000 clones, roughly 84% of them seen only once. The CDR3 is made up of 14 amino acids. Concerning this clone itself: Its antigen is currently unknown.

This sequence joins TRBV21-1 and TRBJ2-7; TRBD1 is the table's D call and was not checked against the DNA. TRBV21-1 is an annotated pseudogene. The sample comprised PBMCs. The receptor was derived from a girl aged 2 to 10 in good health and CMV-seronegative. CDR3 region: CASSPRQGAYEQYF. CDR3 DNA: TGTGCCAGCAGTCCAAGACAGGGAGCCTACGAGCAGTACTTC.